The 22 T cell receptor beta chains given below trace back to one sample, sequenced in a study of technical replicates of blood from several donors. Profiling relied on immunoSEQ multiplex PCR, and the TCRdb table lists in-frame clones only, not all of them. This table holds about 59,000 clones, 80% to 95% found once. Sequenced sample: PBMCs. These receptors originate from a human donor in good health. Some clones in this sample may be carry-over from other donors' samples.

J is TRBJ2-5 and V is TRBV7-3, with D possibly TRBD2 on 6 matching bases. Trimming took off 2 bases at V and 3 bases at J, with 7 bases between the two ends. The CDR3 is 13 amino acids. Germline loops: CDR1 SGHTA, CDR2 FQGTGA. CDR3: CASSLGGEETQYF. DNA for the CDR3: TGTGCCAGCAGCTTAGGAGGGGAAGAGACCCAGTACTTC.

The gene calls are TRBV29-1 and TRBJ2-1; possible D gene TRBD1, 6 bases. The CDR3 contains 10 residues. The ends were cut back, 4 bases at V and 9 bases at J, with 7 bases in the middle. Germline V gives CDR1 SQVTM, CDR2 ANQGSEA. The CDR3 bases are TGCAGCGTTGGGGGGCCTGAGCAGTTCTTC. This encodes CSVGGPEQFF.

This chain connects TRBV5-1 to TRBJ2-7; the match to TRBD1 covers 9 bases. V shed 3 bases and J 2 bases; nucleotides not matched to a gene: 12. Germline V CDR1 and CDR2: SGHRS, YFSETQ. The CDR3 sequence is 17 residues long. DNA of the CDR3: TGCGCCAGCAGCTGGCTTCCGGGGACAGGGACTCCCTACGAGCAGTACTTC. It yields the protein CASSWLPGTGTPYEQYF.

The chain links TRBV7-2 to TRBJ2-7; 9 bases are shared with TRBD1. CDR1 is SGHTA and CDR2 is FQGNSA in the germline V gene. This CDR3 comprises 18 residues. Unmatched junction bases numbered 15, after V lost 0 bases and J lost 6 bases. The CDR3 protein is CASSLAHRVGTGSPEQYF. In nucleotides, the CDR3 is TGTGCCAGCAGCTTAGCGCACAGGGTTGGGACAGGGTCCCCCGAGCAGTACTTC.

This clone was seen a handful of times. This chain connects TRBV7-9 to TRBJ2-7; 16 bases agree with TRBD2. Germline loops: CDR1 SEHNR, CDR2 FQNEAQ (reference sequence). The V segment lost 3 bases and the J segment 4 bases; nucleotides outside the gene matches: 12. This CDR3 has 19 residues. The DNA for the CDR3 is TGTGCCAGCAGCTTCGTGGGACTAGCGGGAGGGCCGAGCCCTTACGAGCAGTACTTC. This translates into CASSFVGLAGGPSPYEQYF.

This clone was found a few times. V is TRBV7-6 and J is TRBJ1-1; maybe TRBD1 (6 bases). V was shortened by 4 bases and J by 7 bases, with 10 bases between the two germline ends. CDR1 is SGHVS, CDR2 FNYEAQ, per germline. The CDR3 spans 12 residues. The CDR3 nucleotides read TGTGCCAGCAGCTCCCAGGACAGTGAAGCTTTCTTT. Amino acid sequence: CASSSQDSEAFF.

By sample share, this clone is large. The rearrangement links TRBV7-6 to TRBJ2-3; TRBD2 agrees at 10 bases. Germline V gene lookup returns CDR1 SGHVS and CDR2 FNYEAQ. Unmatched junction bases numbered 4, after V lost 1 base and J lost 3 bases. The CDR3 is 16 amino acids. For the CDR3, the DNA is TGTGCCAGCAGCTTAGGAGCGGGGGGGTGGACAGATACGCAGTATTTT. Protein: CASSLGAGGWTDTQYF.

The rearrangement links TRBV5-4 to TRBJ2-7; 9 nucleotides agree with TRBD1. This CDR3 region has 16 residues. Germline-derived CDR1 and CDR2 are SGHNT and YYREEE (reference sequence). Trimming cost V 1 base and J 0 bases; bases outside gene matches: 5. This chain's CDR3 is CASSLWDRVNSYEQYF. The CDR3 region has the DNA TGTGCCAGCAGCTTGTGGGACAGGGTTAACTCCTACGAGCAGTACTTC.

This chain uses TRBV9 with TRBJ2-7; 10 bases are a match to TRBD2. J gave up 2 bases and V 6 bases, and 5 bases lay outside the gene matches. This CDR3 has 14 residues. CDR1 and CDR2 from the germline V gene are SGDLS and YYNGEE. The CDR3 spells CASTPGLATYEQYF. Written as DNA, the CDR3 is TGTGCCAGCACCCCGGGACTAGCGACCTACGAGCAGTACTTC.

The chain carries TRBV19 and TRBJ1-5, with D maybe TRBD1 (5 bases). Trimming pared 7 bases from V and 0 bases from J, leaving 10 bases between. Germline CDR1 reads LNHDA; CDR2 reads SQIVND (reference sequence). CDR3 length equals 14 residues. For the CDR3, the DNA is TGTGCCAGTACCCAAAGGGGTAGCAATCAGCCCCAGCATTTT. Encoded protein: CASTQRGSNQPQHF.

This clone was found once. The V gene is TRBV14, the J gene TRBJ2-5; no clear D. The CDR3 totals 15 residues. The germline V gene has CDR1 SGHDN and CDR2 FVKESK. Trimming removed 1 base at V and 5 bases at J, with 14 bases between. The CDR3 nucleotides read TGTGCCAGCAGCCAAGGGATTGGCGGTCTCGAGACCCAGTACTTC. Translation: CASSQGIGGLETQYF.

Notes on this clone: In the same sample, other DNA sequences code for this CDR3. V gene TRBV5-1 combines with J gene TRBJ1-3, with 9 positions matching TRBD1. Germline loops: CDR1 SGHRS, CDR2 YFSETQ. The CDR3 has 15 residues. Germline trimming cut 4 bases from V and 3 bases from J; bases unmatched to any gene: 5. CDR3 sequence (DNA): TGCGCCAGCAGCCCGTCGGGACAGGGTGGAAACACCATATATTTT. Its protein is CASSPSGQGGNTIYF.

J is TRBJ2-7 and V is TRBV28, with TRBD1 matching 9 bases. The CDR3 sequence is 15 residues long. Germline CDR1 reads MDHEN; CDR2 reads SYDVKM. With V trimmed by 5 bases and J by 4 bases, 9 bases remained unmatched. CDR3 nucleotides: TGTGCCAGCAGTCCAGCCGGGACAGGGTCATACGAGCAGTACTTC. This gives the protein CASSPAGTGSYEQYF.

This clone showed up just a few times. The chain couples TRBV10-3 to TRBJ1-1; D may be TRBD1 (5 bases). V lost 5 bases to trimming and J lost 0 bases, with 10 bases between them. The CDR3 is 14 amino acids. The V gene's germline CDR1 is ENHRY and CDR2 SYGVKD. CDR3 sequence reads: CAISPGTVNTEAFF. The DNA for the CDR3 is TGTGCCATCAGTCCCGGGACTGTGAACACTGAAGCTTTCTTT.

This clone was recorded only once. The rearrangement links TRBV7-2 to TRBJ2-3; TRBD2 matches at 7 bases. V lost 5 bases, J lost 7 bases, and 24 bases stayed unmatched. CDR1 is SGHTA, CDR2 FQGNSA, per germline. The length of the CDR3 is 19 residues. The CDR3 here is CASSHTHFEGGPLSYTQYF. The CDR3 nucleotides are TGTGCCAGCAGCCACACCCACTTCGAGGGAGGGCCCCTAAGTTATACGCAGTATTTT.

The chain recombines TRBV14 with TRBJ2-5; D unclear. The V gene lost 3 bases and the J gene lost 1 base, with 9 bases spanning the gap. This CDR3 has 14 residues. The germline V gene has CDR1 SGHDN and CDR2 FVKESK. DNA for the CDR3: TGTGCCAGCAGCCATACCAACAGCCAAGAGACCCAGTACTTC. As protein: CASSHTNSQETQYF.

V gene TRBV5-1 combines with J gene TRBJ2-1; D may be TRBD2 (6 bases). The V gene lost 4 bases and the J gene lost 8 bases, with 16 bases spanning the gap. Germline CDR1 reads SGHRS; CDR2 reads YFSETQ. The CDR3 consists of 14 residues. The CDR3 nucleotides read TGCGCCAGCAGCCCCACTGCGGGGCTGGATGAGCAGTTCTTC. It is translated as CASSPTAGLDEQFF.

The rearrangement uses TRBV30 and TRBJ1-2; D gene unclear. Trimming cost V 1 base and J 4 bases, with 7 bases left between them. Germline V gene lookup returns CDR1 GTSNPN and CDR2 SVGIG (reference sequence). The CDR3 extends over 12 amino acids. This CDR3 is CAWSARSYGYTF. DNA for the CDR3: TGTGCCTGGAGTGCGAGAAGCTATGGCTACACCTTC.

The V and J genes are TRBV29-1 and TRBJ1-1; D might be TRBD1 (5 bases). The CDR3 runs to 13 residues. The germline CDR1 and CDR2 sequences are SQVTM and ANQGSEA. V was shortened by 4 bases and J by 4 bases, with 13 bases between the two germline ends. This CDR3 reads CSVAETGGTEAFF. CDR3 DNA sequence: TGCAGCGTTGCCGAGACCGGGGGCACTGAAGCTTTCTTT. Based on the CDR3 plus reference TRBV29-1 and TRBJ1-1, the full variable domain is SAVISQKPSRDICQRGTSLTIQCQVDSQVTMMFWYRQQPGQSLTLIATANQGSEATYESGFVIDKFPISRPNLTFSTLTVSNMSPEDSSIYLCSVAETGGTEAFFGQGTRLTVV.

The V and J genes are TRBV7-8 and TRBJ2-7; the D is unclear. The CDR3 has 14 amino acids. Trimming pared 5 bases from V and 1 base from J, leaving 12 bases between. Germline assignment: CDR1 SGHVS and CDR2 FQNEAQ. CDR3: CASSEPSTSYEQYF. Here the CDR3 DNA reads TGTGCCAGCAGCGAACCAAGTACTTCCTACGAGCAGTACTTC.

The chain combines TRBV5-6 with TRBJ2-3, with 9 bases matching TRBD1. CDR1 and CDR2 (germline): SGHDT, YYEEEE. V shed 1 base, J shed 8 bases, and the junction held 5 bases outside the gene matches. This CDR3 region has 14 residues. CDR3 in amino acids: CASSLTGGMGTQYF. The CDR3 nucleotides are TGTGCCAGCAGCTTGACAGGGGGCATGGGTACGCAGTATTTT.

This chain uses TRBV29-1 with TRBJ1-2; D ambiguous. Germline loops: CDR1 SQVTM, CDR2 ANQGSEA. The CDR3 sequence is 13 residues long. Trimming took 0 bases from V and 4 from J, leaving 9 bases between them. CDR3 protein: CSVEDPGFYGYTF. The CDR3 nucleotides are TGCAGCGTTGAAGATCCGGGTTTCTATGGCTACACCTTC.